This TCR beta chain is from a study of blood T cell repertoires in COVID-19. Study-level information: The study drew acute and convalescent COVID-19 samples from the United States, Italy and Spain. Nucleic acid was either cDNA or gDNA, and it came from T cells, B-cell-depleted T cells, or PBMCs.

As handled by the study authors: Nucleated cell number was recorded as an estimate derived from reference gene primer amplification. Generated by immunoSEQ multiplex PCR, the TCRdb table keeps only in-frame clones and is missing some. That table is the source of V, J and clone size, and D and trimming were worked out from the DNA. The table includes 150,000 to 200,000 clones, 75% to 80% detected once. A remark on this clone: Different DNA sequences within this sample yield the same CDR3.

This TCR was sampled from a woman aged 45 to 65 with active or convalescent COVID-19. Sequencing was done on a sample of peripheral blood.

CDR3 in amino acids: CASSQDRGDQPQHF. CDR3 bases: TGTGCCAGCAGCCAAGATCGGGGGGATCAGCCCCAGCATTTT. The rearrangement joins TRBV4-2 to TRBJ1-5, with TRBD1 as a possible D gene (5 bases). CDR1 is LGHNA and CDR2 is YNFKEQ in the germline V gene. The CDR3 runs to 14 residues. V lost 0 bases to trimming and J lost 5 bases, with 8 bases between them.